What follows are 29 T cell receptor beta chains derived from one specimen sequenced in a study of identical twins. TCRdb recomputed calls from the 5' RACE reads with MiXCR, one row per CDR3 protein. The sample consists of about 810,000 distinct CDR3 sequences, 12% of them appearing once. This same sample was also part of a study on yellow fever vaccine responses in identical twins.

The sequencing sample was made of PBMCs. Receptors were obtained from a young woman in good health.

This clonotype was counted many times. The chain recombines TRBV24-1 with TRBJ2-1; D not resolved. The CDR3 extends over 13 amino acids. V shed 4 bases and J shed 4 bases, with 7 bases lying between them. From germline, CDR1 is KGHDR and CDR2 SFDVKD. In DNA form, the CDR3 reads TGTGCCACCAGTGACTTGGTGTACAATGAGCAGTTCTTC. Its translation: CATSDLVYNEQFF.

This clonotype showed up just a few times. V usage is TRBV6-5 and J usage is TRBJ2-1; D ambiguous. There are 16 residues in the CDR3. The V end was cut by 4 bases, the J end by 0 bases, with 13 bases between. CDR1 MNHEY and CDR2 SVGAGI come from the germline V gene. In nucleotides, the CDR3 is TGTGCCAGCAGTTCGGTGGCGGCCAGCTCCTACAATGAGCAGTTCTTC. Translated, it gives CASSSVAASSYNEQFF.

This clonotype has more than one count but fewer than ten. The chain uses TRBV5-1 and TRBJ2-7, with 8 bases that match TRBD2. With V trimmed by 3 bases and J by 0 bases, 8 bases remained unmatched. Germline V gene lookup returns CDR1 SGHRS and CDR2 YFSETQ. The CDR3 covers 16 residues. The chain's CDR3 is CASSSFPGRDSYEQYF. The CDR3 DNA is TGCGCCAGCAGCTCTTTTCCCGGGAGGGACTCCTACGAGCAGTACTTC. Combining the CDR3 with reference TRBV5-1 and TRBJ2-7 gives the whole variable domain KAGVTQTPRYLIKTRGQQVTLSCSPISGHRSVSWYQQTPGQGLQFLFEYFSETQRNKGNFPGRFSGRQFSNSRSEMNVSTLELGDSALYLCASSSFPGRDSYEQYFGPGTRLTVT.

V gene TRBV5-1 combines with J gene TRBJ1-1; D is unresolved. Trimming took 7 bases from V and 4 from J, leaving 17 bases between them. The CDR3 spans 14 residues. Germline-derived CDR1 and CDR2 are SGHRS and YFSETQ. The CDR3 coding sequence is TGCGCCAGCGCTCGAGACCCGGGTACCACTGAAGCTTTCTTT. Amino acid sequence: CASARDPGTTEAFF.

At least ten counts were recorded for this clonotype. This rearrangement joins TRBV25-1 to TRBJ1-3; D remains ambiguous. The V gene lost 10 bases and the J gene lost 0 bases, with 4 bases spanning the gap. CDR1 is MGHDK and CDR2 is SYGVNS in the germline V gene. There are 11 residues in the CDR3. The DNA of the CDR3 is TGTGCCACCCGCTCTGGAAACACCATATATTTT. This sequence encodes CATRSGNTIYF.

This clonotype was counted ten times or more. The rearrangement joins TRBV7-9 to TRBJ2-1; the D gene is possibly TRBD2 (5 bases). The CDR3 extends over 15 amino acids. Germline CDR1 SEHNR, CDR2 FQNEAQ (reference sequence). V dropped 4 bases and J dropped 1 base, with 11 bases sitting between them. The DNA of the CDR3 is TGTGCCAGCAGCTCCCCTTTAGCGTCCTACAATGAGCAGTTCTTC. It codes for CASSSPLASYNEQFF.

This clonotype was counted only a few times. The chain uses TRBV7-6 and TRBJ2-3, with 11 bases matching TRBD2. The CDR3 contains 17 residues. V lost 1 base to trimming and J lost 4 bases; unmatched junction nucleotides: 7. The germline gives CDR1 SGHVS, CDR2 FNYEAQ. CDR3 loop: CASSLEAIAGGADTQYF. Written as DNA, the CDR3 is TGTGCCAGCAGCTTAGAGGCGATAGCGGGAGGGGCAGATACGCAGTATTTT.

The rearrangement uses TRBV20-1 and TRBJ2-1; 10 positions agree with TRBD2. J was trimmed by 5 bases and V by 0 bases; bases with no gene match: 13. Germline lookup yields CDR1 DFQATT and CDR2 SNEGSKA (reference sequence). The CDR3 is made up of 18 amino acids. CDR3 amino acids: CSARDSPRGLAKNNEQFF. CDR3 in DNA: TGCAGTGCTAGAGATTCCCCCCGGGGACTAGCGAAGAACAATGAGCAGTTCTTC.

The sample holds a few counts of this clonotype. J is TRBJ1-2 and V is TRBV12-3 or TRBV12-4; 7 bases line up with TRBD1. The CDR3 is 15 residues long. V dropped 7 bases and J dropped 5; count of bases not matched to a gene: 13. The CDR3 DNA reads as TGTGCCAGCACGGACAGGTGGCGTTTTGGATATGGCTACACCTTC. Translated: CASTDRWRFGYGYTF.

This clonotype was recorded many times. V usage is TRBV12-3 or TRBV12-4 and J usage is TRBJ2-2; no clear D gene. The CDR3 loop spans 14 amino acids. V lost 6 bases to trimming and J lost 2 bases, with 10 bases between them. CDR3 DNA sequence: TGTGCCAGCAGCACTACAGAAAACACCGGGGAGCTGTTTTTT. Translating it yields CASSTTENTGELFF.

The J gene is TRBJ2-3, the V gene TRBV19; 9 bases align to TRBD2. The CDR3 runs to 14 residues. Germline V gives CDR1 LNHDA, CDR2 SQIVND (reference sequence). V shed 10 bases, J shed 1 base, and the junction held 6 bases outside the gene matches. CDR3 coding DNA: TGTGCCACCAAGGAGCGGGGGGGCACAGATACGCAGTATTTT. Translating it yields CATKERGGTDTQYF.

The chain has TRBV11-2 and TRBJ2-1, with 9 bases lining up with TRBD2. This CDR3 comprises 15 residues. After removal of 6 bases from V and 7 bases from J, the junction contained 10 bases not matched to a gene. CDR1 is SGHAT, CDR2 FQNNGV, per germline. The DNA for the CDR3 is TGTGCCAGCAGTTCCCTAGCGGGGATCGGGAATGAGCAGTTCTTC. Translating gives CASSSLAGIGNEQFF.

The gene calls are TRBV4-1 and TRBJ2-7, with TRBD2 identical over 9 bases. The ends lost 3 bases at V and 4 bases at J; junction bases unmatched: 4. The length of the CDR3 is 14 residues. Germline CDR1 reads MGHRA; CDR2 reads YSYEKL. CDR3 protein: CASSHAGGDYEQYV. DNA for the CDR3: TGCGCCAGCAGCCACGCGGGGGGGGATTACGAGCAGTACGTC.

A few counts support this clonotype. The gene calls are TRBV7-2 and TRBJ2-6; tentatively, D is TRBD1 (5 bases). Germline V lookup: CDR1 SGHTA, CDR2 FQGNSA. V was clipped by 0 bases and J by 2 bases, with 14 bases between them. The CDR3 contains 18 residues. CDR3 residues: CASSLAPRTSPGANVLTF. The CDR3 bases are TGTGCCAGCAGCTTAGCCCCGAGGACAAGTCCTGGGGCCAACGTCCTGACTTTC.

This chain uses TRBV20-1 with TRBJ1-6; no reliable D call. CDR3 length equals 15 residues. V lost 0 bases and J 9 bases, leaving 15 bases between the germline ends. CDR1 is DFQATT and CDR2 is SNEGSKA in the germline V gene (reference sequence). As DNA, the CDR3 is TGCAGTGCTAGAGATTTAAGGGCAGAGTTTTCACCCCTCCACTTT. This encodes CSARDLRAEFSPLHF.

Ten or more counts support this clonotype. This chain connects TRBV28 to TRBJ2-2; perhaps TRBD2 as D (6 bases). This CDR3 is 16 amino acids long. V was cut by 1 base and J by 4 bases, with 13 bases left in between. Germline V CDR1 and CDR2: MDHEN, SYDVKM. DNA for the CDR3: TGTGCCAGCAGTTTATATTCGGAGGGCGTCACCGGGGAGCTGTTTTTT. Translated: CASSLYSEGVTGELFF.

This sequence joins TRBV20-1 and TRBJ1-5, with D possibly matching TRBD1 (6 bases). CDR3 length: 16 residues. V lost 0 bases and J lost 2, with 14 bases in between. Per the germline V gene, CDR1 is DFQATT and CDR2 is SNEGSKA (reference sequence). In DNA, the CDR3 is TGCAGTGCTAGAGATCGGGGGGCAGGGGGCAATCAGCCCCAGCATTTT. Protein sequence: CSARDRGAGGNQPQHF.

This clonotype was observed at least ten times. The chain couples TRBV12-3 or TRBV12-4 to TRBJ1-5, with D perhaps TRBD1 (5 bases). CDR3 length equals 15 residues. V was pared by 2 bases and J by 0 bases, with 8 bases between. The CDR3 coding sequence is TGTGCCAGCAGTTTAAGGGGTTATAGCAATCAGCCCCAGCATTTT. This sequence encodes CASSLRGYSNQPQHF.

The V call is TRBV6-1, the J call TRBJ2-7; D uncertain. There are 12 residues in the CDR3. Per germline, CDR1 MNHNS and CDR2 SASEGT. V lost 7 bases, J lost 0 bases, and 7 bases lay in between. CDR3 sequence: CASIGLSYEQYF. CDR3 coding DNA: TGTGCCAGCATAGGCCTCTCCTACGAGCAGTACTTC.

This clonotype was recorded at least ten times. The CDR3 loop is CSARDPGGPSYEQYF. The CDR3 DNA reads as TGCAGTGCTAGAGATCCCGGGGGCCCATCCTACGAGCAGTACTTC. This sequence joins TRBV20-1 and TRBJ2-7, with D tentatively TRBD1 or TRBD2 (6 bases each). The CDR3 is 15 residues long. V was shortened by 0 bases and J by 1 base, with 13 bases between the two germline ends. In germline, CDR1 is DFQATT, CDR2 SNEGSKA (reference sequence).

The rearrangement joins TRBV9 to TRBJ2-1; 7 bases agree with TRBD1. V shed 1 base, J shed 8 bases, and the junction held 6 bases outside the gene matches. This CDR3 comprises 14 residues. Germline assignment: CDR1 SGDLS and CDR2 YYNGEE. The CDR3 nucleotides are TGTGCCAGCAGCGTACAACAGGGGTCGGATGAGCAGTTCTTC. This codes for CASSVQQGSDEQFF.

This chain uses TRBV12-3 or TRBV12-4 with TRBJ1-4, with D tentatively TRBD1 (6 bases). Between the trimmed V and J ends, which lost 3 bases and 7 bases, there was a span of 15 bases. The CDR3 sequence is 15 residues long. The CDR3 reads CASSFSQGNGEKLFF. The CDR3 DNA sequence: TGTGCCAGCAGTTTTTCGCAGGGGAATGGTGAAAAACTGTTTTTT.

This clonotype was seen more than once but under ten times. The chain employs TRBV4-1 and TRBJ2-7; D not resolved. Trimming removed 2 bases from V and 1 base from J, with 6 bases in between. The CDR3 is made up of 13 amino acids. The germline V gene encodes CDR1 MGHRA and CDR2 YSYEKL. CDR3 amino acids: CASSQQESYEQYF. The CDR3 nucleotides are TGCGCCAGCAGCCAACAGGAGTCCTACGAGCAGTACTTC.

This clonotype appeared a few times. The CDR3 loop reads CASRGDRGRLSETQYF. The CDR3 DNA sequence: TGTGCCAGCAGGGGGGACAGGGGGCGCCTGTCGGAGACCCAGTACTTC. This chain joins TRBV27 and TRBJ2-5, with 12 positions matching TRBD1. The ends lost 6 bases at V and 5 bases at J; junction bases unmatched: 10. Looked up from germline, CDR1 is MNHEY and CDR2 is SMNVEV (reference sequence). CDR3 length equals 16 residues.

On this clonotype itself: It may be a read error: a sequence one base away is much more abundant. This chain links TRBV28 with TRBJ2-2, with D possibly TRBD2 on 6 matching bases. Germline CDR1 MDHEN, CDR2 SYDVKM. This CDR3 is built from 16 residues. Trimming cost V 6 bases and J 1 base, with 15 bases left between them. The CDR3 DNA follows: TGTGCCAGCAGGATGACAGCCGGGGGGAACACCGGGGAGCTGTTTTTT. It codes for CASRMTAGGNTGELFF. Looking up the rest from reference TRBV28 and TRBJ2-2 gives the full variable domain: DVKVTQSSRYLVKRTGEKVFLECVQDMDHENMFWYRQDPGLGLRLIYFSYDVKMKEKGDIPEGYSVSREKKERFSLILESASTNQTSMYLCASRMTAGGNTGELFFGEGSRLTVL.

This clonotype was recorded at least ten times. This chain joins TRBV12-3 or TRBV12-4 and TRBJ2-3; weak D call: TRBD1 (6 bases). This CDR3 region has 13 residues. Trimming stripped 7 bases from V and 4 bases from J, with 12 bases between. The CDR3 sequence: CASKQQGPDTQYF. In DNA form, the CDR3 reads TGTGCCAGCAAGCAACAGGGTCCAGATACGCAGTATTTT.

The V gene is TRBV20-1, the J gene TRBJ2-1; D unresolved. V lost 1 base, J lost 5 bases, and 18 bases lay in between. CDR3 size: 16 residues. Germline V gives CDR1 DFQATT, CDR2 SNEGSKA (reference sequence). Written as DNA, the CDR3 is TGCAGTGCTAGAGTCAACAGATGGGATTTCAACAATGAGCAGTTCTTC. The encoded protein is CSARVNRWDFNNEQFF.

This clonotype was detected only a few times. CDR3 in amino acids: CASSYLPSGAPWPFF. For the CDR3, the DNA is TGTGCCAGCAGTTATTTGCCTAGCGGGGCCCCCTGGCCGTTCTTC. This chain links TRBV12-3 or TRBV12-4 with TRBJ2-1; TRBD2 agrees at 9 bases. J was trimmed by 15 bases and V by 4 bases; bases with no gene match: 16. This CDR3 has 15 residues.

For the CDR3, the DNA is TGTGCCAACTTACGGACTAGCGGGGGCCTCGGGATGACCTACGAGCAGTACGTC. Translated: CANLRTSGGLGMTYEQYV. The genes are TRBV10-3 and TRBJ2-7; 13 bases are shared with TRBD2. Germline V CDR1 and CDR2: ENHRY, SYGVKD. The CDR3 sequence is 18 residues long. V shed 10 bases, J shed 2 bases, and the junction held 17 bases outside the gene matches.